The subject of this entry is one T cell receptor beta chain. What it binds is not known. The data originate from a study of shared clonotypes between healthy human individuals. Notes on the study in general: Sharing of clonotypes among donors was expected to vary with sequencing depth.

In the source study's methods: ImmunoSEQ gave junction-only sequences without quality scores, so filtering differed. TCRdb keeps only in-frame clones here, not all; method: immunoSEQ multiplex PCR. For V, J and clone size, that table is used; D and trimming come from the DNA. The data show approximately 510,000 clones, less than 85% seen once. Germline CDR1 is SGHAT and CDR2 is FQNNGV. Trimming removed 8 bases from V and 4 bases from J; junction bases left unmatched: 8. The CDR3 runs 14 residues. The source of this sequence is a woman in her forties in good health. Some clones in this sample may be carry-over from other donors' samples. Sequencing used PBMCs. The chain carries TRBV11-2 and TRBJ2-1; 7 bases line up with TRBD1. CDR3 sequence reads: CASFNRDRYNEQFF. CDR3 DNA sequence: TGTGCCAGCTTTAACCGGGACAGATACAATGAGCAGTTCTTC. The whole variable domain, remainder taken from reference TRBV11-2 and TRBJ2-1, is EAGVAQSPRYKIIEKRQSVAFWCNPISGHATLYWYQQILGQGPKLLIQFQNNGVVDDSQLPKDRFSAERLKGVDSTLKIQPAKLEDSAVYLCASFNRDRYNEQFFGPGTRLTVL.